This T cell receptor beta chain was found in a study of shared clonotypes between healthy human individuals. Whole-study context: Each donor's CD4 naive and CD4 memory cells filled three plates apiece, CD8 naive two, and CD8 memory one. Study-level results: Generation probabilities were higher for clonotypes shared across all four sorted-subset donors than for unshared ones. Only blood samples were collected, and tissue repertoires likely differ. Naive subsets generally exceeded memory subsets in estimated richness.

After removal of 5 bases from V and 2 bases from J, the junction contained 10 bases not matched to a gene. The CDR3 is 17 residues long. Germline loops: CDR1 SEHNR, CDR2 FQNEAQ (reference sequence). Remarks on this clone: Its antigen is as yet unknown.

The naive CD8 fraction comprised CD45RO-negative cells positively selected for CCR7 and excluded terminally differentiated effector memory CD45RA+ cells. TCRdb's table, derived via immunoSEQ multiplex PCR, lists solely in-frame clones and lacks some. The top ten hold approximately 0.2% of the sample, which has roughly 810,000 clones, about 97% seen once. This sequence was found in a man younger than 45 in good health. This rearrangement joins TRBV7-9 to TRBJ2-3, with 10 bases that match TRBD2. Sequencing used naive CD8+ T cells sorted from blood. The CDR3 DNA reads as TGTGCCAGCAGCACGATACTAGCGGGGATGTTCACAGATACGCAGTATTTT. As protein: CASSTILAGMFTDTQYF.